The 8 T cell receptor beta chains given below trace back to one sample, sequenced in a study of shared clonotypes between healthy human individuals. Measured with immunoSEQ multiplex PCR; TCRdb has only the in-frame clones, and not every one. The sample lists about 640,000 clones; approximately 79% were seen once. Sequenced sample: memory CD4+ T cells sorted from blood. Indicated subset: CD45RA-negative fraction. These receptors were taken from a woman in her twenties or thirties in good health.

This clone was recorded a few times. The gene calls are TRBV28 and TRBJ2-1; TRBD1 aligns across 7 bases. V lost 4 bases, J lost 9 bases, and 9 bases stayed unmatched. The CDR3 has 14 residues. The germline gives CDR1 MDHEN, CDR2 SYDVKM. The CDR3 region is CASSSGGLVGEQFF. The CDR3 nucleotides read TGTGCCAGCAGTTCAGGGGGATTAGTTGGTGAGCAGTTCTTC.

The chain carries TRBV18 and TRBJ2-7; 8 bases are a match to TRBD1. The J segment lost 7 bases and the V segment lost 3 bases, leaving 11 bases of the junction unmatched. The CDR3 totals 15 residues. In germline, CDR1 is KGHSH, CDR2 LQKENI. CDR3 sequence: CASSPTGDPLGEQYF. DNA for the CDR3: TGTGCCAGCTCACCGACAGGGGATCCTCTCGGGGAGCAGTACTTC.

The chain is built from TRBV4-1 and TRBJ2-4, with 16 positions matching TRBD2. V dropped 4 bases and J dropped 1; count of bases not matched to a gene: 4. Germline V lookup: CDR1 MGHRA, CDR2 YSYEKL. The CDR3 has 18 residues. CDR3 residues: CASSPGLAGGVAKNIQYF. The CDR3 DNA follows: TGCGCCAGCAGCCCGGGACTAGCGGGAGGGGTTGCCAAAAACATTCAGTACTTC.

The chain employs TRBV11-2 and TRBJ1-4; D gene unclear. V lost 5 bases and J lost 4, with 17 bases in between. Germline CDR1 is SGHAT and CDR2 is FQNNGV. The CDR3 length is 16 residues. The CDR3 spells CASSLSGFQDNEKLFF. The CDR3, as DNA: TGTGCCAGCAGCCTTAGTGGGTTCCAGGATAATGAAAAACTGTTTTTT.

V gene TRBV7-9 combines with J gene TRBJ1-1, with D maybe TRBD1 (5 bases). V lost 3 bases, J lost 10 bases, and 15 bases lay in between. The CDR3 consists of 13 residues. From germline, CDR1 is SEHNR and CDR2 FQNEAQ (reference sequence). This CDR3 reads CASSFSGPGVAFF. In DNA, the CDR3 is TGTGCCAGCAGCTTTTCGGGGCCCGGGGTAGCTTTCTTT.

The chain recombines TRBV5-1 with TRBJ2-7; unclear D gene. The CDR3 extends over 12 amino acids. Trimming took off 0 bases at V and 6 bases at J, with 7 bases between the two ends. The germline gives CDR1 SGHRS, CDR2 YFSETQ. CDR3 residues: CASSLAMSEQYF. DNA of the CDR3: TGCGCCAGCAGCTTGGCCATGAGCGAGCAGTACTTC.

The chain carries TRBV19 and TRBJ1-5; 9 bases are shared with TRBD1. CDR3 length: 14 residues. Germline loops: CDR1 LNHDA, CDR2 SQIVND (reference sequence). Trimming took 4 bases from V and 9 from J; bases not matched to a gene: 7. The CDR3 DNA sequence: TGTGCCAGTAGTACGGGACAGGGAGTGAGGCCCCAGCATTTT. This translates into CASSTGQGVRPQHF.

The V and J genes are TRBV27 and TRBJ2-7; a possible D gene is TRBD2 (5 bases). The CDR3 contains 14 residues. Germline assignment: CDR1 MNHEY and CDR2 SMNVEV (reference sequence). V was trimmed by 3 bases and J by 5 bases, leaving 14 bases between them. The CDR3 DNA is TGTGCCAGCAGTTTTGACGGGGTAAGGAACGAGCAGTACTTC. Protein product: CASSFDGVRNEQYF.